These T cell receptor beta chains were read from a single sample in a study of cytomegalovirus exposure and HLA in healthy donors. TCRdb keeps only in-frame clones here, not all; method: immunoSEQ multiplex PCR. This sample has 90,000 to 140,000 clones, with approximately 16% found just once. Sequences were obtained from PBMCs. Receptors were obtained from a female donor in good health and CMV-seronegative. Both conserved end residues are part of each CDR3. D genes are given only for firm matches. A row's size may be missing; if present it is once, few, many or a size class.

cdr3_aa cdr3_nt d_call j_call clone_size v_call
CASSLLQPGFLFF TGCGCCAGCAGCCTCCTCCAGCCGGGTTTTCTGTTTTTT NA TRBJ1-4 NA TRBV4-1
CASSPSLQGTEAFF TGTGCCAGCTCACCGAGTCTGCAGGGCACTGAAGCTTTCTTT NA TRBJ1-1 few TRBV18
CASSRGQPYEQYF TGTGCCAGCAGCCGCGGACAGCCCTACGAGCAGTACTTC NA TRBJ2-7 NA TRBV7-2
CASSLASSNEQFF TGTGCCAGCAGCTTAGCCTCTTCCAATGAGCAGTTCTTC NA TRBJ2-1 few TRBV7-8
CASSLDSGYYEQYF TGTGCCAGCAGCTTAGATAGCGGTTACTACGAGCAGTACTTC NA TRBJ2-7 NA TRBV7-9
CASSFPGSSGANVLTF TGTGCCAGCAGCTTCCCGGGTTCCTCTGGGGCCAACGTCCTGACTTTC NA TRBJ2-6 NA TRBV7-9
CASSFGRSSNQPQHF TGTGCCAGCAGCTTTGGCAGAAGTAGCAATCAGCCCCAGCATTTT NA TRBJ1-5 NA TRBV7-2
CASSRQGENQPQHF TGTGCCAGCAGTCGACAGGGGGAAAATCAGCCCCAGCATTTT TRBD1 TRBJ1-5 NA TRBV6-6
CASSLENLSSYNSPLHF TGTGCCAGCAGCTTAGAAAATTTGAGCTCCTATAATTCACCCCTCCACTTT NA TRBJ1-6 few TRBV7-9
CAWSSGADQPQHF TGTGCCTGGAGTTCAGGGGCTGATCAGCCCCAGCATTTT NA TRBJ1-5 few TRBV30
CAWSVGGGGADTQYF TGTGCCTGGAGTGTAGGCGGGGGGGGCGCCGATACGCAGTATTTT TRBD2 TRBJ2-3 NA TRBV30
CASSLDVRSYNEQFF TGTGCCAGCAGCTTAGATGTCCGTTCCTACAATGAGCAGTTCTTC NA TRBJ2-1 NA TRBV7-8
CASSYSGAPSYGYTF TGTGCCAGCAGTTACTCTGGGGCTCCTTCCTATGGCTACACCTTC NA TRBJ1-2 once TRBV6-5
CASSLAGGTNEQYF TGTGCCAGCAGCTTAGCGGGGGGTACTAACGAGCAGTACTTC NA TRBJ2-7 few TRBV11-1
CASGLTDLEAFF TGTGCTAGTGGTTTGACAGACCTTGAAGCTTTCTTT NA TRBJ1-1 NA TRBV12-5
CASSLVDNTEAFF TGTGCCAGCAGCTTGGTAGATAACACTGAAGCTTTCTTT NA TRBJ1-1 few TRBV5-4